The present entry profiles one T cell receptor beta chain with its context. These data come from a study of shared clonotypes between healthy human individuals. CD45RO-negative, CCR7-positively selected cells formed the naive CD8 fraction, excluding terminally differentiated effector memory CD45RA+ cells. CDR3 length: 15 residues. The V gene end was trimmed by 5 bases and the J gene end by 8 bases; junction bases not matched to a gene: 9. Per germline, CDR1 MNHEY and CDR2 SMNVEV (reference sequence). Several immunoSEQ plates held equal portions of the genomic DNA taken from each subset. Generated by immunoSEQ multiplex PCR, the TCRdb table keeps only in-frame clones and is missing some. The sample holds approximately 810,000 clones; more than 85% are singletons and the top ten take about 25%.

Specimen: naive CD8+ T cells sorted from blood. V and J are TRBV27 and TRBJ1-4, with 9 bases fitting TRBD1. The receptor's source is a man aged 25-45 years in good health. DNA for the CDR3: TGTGCCAGCAGTGCACCGGGACAGGGTTACGAAAAACTGTTTTTT. Its translation: CASSAPGQGYEKLFF. The entire variable domain, with the rest obtained from reference TRBV27 and TRBJ1-4, is as follows: EAQVTQNPRYLITVTGKKLTVTCSQNMNHEYMSWYRQDPGLGLRQIYYSMNVEVTDKGDVPEGYKVSRKEKRNFPLILESPSPNQTSLYFCASSAPGQGYEKLFFGSGTQLSVL.